The next 13 T cell receptor beta chains were all read from a single sample in a study of T cells in tuberculosis (dated by TCRdb to the late 2010s). PBMC were thawed, rested overnight, stained with a GMM-loaded CD1B tetramer, a Live/Dead dye and anti-CD3, and then sorted on a FACS Aria II. The CD1B tetramers were loaded with C32 glucose monomycolate that had been purified from Rhodococcus equi. The library was produced with the immunoSEQ multiplex PCR assay. Drawn from immuneACCESS, this table holds only the in-frame rearrangements with V and J called that TCRdb kept. Clones are partly lost; checked studies trace under half to an unresolved V gene and leave the rest unexplained. The table for this sample lists roughly 92,000 clones; roughly 93% of them were counted only once. The biggest ten clones account for approximately 2% of the sample. Sequencing input: CD1b-GMM tetramer-negative cells sorted from PBMCs. Taken with the paper, the label for cell subset or site translates to: T cells not binding CD1B-GMM tetramer, sorted from same donor. Every receptor here comes from an adult woman with latent tuberculosis.

The rearrangement uses TRBV5-6 and TRBJ2-1, with 10 bases lining up with TRBD1. CDR1 is SGHDT and CDR2 is YYEEEE in the germline V gene. V gave up 4 bases and J gave up 3 bases; unmatched junction bases: 4. This CDR3 has 15 residues. The CDR3 reads CASSIGTGDYNEQFF. CDR3 DNA sequence: TGTGCCAGCAGCATCGGGACAGGGGACTACAATGAGCAGTTCTTC.

V gene TRBV19 combines with J gene TRBJ2-5, with no clear D. The CDR3 consists of 12 residues. Trimming removed 6 bases from V and 3 bases from J, with 8 bases in between. The germline V gene has CDR1 LNHDA and CDR2 SQIVND (reference sequence). In DNA form, the CDR3 reads TGTGCCAGTAGCCCAGGCGAAGAGACCCAGTACTTC. Translating gives CASSPGEETQYF.

Regarding this clone: Other nucleotide sequences in the sample specify the same CDR3. The V and J genes are TRBV28 and TRBJ1-5, with 7 nucleotides matching TRBD1. Germline values: CDR1 MDHEN, CDR2 SYDVKM. After removal of 6 bases from V and 2 bases from J, the junction contained 4 bases not matched to a gene. The length of the CDR3 is 14 residues. For the CDR3, the DNA is TGTGCCAGCAGGCGACAGGGAGGCAATCAGCCCCAGCATTTT. This sequence encodes CASRRQGGNQPQHF.

This clone occurred once. J is TRBJ2-1 and V is TRBV5-4; 9 nucleotides line up with TRBD2. CDR1 and CDR2 (germline): SGHNT, YYREEE (reference sequence). The CDR3 spans 15 residues. V was clipped by 1 base and J by 2 bases; unmatched bases: 1. CDR3 loop: CASSLPSGAYNEQFF. In DNA, the CDR3 is TGTGCCAGCAGCTTGCCTAGCGGGGCCTACAATGAGCAGTTCTTC.

The sample holds one count of this clone. The V and J genes are TRBV4-1 and TRBJ1-3; 10 bases align to TRBD1. Germline CDR1 MGHRA, CDR2 YSYEKL. This CDR3 comprises 17 residues. V dropped 3 bases and J dropped 5; count of bases not matched to a gene: 10. The CDR3 nucleotides are TGCGCCAGCAGCCAGCCACGGACAGGGGGAGACAGAAACACCATATATTTT. It translates to CASSQPRTGGDRNTIYF.

The J gene is TRBJ1-2, the V gene TRBV6-5; D not certain. Germline V gives CDR1 MNHEY, CDR2 SVGAGI. The V and J ends lost 5 bases and 4 bases respectively, with 8 bases between them. This CDR3 region has 12 residues. CDR3 bases: TGTGCCAGCAGTAGCCCTGGCTATGGCTACACCTTC. It is translated as CASSSPGYGYTF.

V usage is TRBV5-1 and J usage is TRBJ1-1; TRBD1 matches at 7 bases. V trimming: 3 bases; J trimming: 3 bases; junction bases outside the gene matches: 5. Per the germline V gene, CDR1 is SGHRS and CDR2 is YFSETQ. This CDR3 contains 14 residues. CDR3 sequence: CASSWRQGDTEAFF. The CDR3 region has the DNA TGCGCCAGCAGCTGGAGACAGGGCGACACTGAAGCTTTCTTT.

The rearrangement joins TRBV19 to TRBJ2-5, with D maybe TRBD2 (5 bases). This CDR3 region has 15 residues. Germline loops: CDR1 LNHDA, CDR2 SQIVND (reference sequence). The germline V and J ends were trimmed by 1 base and 2 bases, with 11 bases remaining between them. CDR3 protein: CASSIGGLLQETQYF. CDR3 DNA: TGTGCCAGTAGTATAGGAGGGCTCCTACAAGAGACCCAGTACTTC.

The chain employs TRBV28 and TRBJ1-2; 9 bases align to TRBD1. The germline gives CDR1 MDHEN, CDR2 SYDVKM. V gave up 7 bases and J gave up 3 bases; unmatched junction bases: 6. The CDR3 loop spans 14 amino acids. The CDR3 DNA is TGTGCCAGCAATGACAGGGGGAGAGACTATGGCTACACCTTC. Translating it yields CASNDRGRDYGYTF.

This chain links TRBV10-3 with TRBJ1-5, with TRBD1 identical over 8 bases. The CDR3 sequence is 16 residues long. Germline-derived CDR1 and CDR2 are ENHRY and SYGVKD. Trimming cost V 6 bases and J 0 bases; bases outside gene matches: 7. The CDR3 region has the DNA TGTGCCATCAGCCGGGACAGGCTAAATAGCAATCAGCCCCAGCATTTT. This codes for CAISRDRLNSNQPQHF.

The chain employs TRBV7-9 and TRBJ2-2; TRBD2 matches 9 bases. CDR3 length equals 15 residues. Germline values: CDR1 SEHNR, CDR2 FQNEAQ (reference sequence). V trimming: 6 bases; J trimming: 5 bases; junction bases outside the gene matches: 7. CDR3: CASRPSGAGTGELFF. CDR3 nucleotides: TGTGCCAGCAGACCTAGCGGGGCGGGAACCGGGGAGCTGTTTTTT.

The chain couples TRBV2 to TRBJ2-5, with 8 positions matching TRBD2. This CDR3 is 15 amino acids long. Trimming cost V 7 bases and J 0 bases; bases outside gene matches: 7. The germline CDR1 and CDR2 sequences are SNHLY and FYNNEI. CDR3 sequence reads: CASKESSGNQETQYF. CDR3 DNA sequence: TGTGCCAGCAAGGAGAGTAGCGGGAACCAAGAGACCCAGTACTTC.

The chain recombines TRBV12-5 with TRBJ2-2, with 9 bases fitting TRBD2. The V gene end was trimmed by 7 bases and the J gene end by 3 bases; junction bases not matched to a gene: 15. The CDR3 is 18 amino acids. Germline loops: CDR1 LGHNT, CDR2 FRNRAP. The CDR3 DNA sequence: TGTGCTAGTGTTGTCGTGAGCGGGGGGTCCCGGGACACCGGGGAGCTGTTTTTT. Amino acids: CASVVVSGGSRDTGELFF. The full variable domain, in which reference TRBV12-5 and TRBJ2-2 provide the parts outside the CDR3, is DARVTQTPRHKVTEMGQEVTMRCQPILGHNTVFWYRQTMMQGLELLAYFRNRAPLDDSGMPKDRFSAEMPDATLATLKIQPSEPRDSAVYFCASVVVSGGSRDTGELFFGEGSRLTVL.